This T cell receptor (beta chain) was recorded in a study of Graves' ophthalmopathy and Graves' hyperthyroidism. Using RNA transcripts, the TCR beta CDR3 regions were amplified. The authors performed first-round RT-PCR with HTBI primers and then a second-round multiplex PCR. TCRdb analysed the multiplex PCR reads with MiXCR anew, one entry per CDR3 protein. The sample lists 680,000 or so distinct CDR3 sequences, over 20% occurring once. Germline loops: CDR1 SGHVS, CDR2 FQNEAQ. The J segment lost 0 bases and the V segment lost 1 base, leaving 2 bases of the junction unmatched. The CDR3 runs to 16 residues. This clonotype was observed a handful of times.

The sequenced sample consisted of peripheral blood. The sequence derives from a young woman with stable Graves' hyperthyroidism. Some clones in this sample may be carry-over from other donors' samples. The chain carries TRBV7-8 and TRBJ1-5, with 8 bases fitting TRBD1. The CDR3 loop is CASSLGGQVSNQPQHF. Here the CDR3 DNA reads TGTGCCAGCAGCTTAGGGGGACAGGTTAGCAATCAGCCCCAGCATTTT.